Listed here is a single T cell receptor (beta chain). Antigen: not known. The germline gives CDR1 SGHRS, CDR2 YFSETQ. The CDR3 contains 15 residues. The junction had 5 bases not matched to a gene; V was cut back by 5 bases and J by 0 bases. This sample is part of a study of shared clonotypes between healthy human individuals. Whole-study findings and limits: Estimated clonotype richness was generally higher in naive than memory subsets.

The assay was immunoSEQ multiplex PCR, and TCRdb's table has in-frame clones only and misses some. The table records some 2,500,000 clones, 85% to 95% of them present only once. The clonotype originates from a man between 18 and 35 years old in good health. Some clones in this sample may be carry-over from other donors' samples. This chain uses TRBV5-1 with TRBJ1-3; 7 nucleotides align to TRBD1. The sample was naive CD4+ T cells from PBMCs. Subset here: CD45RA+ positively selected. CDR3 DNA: TGCGCCAGCAGAAGGGACAGCCTCTCTGGAAACACCATATATTTT. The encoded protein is CASRRDSLSGNTIYF.